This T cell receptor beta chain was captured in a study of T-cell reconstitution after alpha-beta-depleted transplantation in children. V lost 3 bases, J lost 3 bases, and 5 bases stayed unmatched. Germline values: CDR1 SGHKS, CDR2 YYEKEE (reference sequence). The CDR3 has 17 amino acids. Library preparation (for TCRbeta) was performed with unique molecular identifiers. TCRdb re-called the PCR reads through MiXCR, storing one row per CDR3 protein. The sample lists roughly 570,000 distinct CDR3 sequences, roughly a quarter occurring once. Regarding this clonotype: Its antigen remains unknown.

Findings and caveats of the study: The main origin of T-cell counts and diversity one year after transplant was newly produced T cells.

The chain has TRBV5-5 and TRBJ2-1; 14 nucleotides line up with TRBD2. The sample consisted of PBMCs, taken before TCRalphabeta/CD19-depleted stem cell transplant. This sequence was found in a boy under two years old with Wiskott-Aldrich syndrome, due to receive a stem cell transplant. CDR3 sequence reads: CASSSGTSGSFYNEQFF. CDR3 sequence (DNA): TGTGCCAGCAGCTCCGGGACTAGCGGGAGTTTCTACAATGAGCAGTTCTTC.